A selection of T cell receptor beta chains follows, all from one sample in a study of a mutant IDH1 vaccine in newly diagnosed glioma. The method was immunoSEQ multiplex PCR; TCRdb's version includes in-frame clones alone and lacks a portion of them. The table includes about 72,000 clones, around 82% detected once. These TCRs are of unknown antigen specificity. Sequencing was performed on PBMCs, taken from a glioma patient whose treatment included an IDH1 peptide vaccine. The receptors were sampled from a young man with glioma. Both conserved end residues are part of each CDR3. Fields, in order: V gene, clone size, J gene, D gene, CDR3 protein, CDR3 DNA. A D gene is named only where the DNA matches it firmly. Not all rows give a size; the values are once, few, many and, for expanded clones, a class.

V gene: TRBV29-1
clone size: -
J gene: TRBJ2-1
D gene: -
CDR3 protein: CSARAVSSYNEQFF
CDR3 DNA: TGCAGCGCCCGGGCGGTTAGCTCCTACAATGAGCAGTTCTTC

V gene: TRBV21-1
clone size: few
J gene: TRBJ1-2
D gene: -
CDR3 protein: CASTNTVDGYTF
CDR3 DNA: TGTGCCAGCACCAACACTGTGGATGGCTACACCTTC

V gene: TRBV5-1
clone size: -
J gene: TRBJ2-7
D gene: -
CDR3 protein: CASSSSTGILRSEQYF
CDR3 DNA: TGCGCCAGCAGCTCATCGACAGGTATCCTTCGAAGCGAGCAGTACTTC

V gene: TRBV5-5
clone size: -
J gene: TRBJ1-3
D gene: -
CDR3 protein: CASSSDTSGNTIYF
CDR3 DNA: TGTGCCAGCAGTTCGGACACCTCTGGAAACACCATATATTTT

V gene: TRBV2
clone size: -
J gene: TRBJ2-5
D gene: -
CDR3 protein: CASSERGWGLASKETQYF
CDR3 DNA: TGTGCCAGCAGTGAAAGGGGTTGGGGCCTAGCGTCTAAAGAGACCCAGTACTTC

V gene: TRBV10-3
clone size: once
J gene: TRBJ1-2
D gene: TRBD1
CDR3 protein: CAISGGTGDDYGYTF
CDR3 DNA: TGTGCCATCAGTGGCGGGACAGGGGACGACTATGGCTACACCTTC

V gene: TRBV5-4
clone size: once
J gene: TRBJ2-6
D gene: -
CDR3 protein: CASSSIPRRAGSGANVLTF
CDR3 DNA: TGTGCCAGCAGCTCGATCCCGCGGAGGGCTGGCTCTGGGGCCAACGTCCTGACTTTC

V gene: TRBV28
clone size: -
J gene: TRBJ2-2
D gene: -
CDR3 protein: CASSLQRQGGGELFF
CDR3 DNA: TGTGCCAGCAGTTTACAGCGACAGGGAGGCGGGGAGCTGTTTTTT

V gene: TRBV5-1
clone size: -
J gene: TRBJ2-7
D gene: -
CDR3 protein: CASSLTGGRTYEQYF
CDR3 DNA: TGCGCCAGCAGCTTGACCGGGGGGCGCACCTACGAGCAGTACTTC

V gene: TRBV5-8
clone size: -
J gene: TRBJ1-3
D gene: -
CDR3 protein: CASSSPGHSPGNTIYF
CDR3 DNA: TGTGCCAGCAGCTCGCCGGGACATTCGCCTGGAAACACCATATATTTT

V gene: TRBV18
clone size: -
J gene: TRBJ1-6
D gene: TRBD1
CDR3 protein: CASSHLDRASYNSPLHF
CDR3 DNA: TGTGCCAGCTCACACCTGGACAGGGCCTCCTATAATTCACCCCTCCACTTT

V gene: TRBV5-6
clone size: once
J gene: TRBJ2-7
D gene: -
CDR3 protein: CASTGELSSYEQYF
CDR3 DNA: TGTGCCAGCACCGGGGAGTTGAGCTCCTACGAGCAGTACTTC

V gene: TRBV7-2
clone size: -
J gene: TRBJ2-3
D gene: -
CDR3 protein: CASSLGYQSTDTQYF
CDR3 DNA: TGTGCCAGCAGCTTAGGCTATCAAAGCACAGATACGCAGTATTTT

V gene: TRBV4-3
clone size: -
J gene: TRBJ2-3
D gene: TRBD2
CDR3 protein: CASSQGTSGSSTDTQYF
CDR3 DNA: TGCGCCAGCAGCCAGGGGACTAGCGGATCTAGCACAGATACGCAGTATTTT

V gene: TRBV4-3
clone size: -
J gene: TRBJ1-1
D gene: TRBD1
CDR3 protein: CASSQGQGGSATEAFF
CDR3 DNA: TGCGCCAGCAGCCAAGGACAGGGGGGGTCAGCCACTGAAGCTTTCTTT

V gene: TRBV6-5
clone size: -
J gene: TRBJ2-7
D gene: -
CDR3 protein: CASSFGPAYEQYF
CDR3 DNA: TGTGCCAGCAGTTTTGGACCGGCCTACGAGCAGTACTTC

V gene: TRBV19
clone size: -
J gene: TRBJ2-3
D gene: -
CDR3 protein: CASSIFDRQTDTQYF
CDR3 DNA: TGTGCCAGTAGTATATTCGACAGGCAGACAGATACGCAGTATTTT

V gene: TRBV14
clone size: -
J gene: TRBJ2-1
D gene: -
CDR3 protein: CASSQGVRRINNEQFF
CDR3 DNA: TGTGCCAGCAGCCAAGGTGTCAGGAGGATAAACAATGAGCAGTTCTTC

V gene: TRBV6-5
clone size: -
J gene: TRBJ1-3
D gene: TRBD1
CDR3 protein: CASREDRFSGNTIYF
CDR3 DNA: TGTGCCAGCAGAGAGGACAGGTTCTCTGGAAACACCATATATTTT

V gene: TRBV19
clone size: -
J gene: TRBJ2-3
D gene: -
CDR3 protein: CASSTIQGPQYF
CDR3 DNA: TGTGCCAGTAGTACAATACAGGGTCCGCAGTATTTT

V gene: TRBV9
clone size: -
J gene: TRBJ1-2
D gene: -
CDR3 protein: CASSVGGPANYGYTF
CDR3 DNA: TGTGCCAGCAGCGTAGGGGGCCCCGCTAACTATGGCTACACCTTC

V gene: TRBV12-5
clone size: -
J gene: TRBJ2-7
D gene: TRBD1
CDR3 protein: CASGFPSGTGVF
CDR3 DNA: TGTGCTAGTGGTTTCCCGAGCGGGACAGGGGTCTTC

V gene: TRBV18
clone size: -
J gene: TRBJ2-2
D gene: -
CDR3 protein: CASSPIRDIGELFF
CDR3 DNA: TGTGCCAGCTCACCCATCCGGGACATCGGGGAGCTGTTTTTT

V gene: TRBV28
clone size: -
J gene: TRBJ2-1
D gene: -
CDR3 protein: CASTLAGALGGQFF
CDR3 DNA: TGTGCCAGCACTCTGGCCGGGGCTCTAGGGGGGCAGTTCTTC

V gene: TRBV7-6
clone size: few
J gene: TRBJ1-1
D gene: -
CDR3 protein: CASSFDSYTEAFF
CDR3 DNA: TGTGCCAGCAGCTTCGACAGTTACACTGAAGCTTTCTTT

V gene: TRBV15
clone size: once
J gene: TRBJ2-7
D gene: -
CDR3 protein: CATSRGGGSYEQYF
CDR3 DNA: TGTGCCACCAGCAGAGGGGGAGGATCCTACGAGCAGTACTTC

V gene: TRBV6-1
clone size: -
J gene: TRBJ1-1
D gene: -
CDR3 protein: CASSEAPGVRTEAFF
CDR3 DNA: TGTGCCAGCAGTGAAGCGCCGGGGGTGAGGACTGAAGCTTTCTTT

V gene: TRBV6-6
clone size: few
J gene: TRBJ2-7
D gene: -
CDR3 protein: CASRDGTGSYEQYF
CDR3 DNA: TGTGCCAGCAGGGACGGGACGGGTTCCTACGAGCAGTACTTC

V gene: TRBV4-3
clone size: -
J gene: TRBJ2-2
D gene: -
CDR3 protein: CASSPYSIANTGELFF
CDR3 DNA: TGCGCCAGCAGCCCTTACTCGATAGCGAACACCGGGGAGCTGTTTTTT

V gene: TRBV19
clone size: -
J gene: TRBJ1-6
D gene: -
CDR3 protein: CASSARQRYNSPLHF
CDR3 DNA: TGTGCCAGTAGCGCCAGACAGAGGTATAATTCACCCCTCCACTTT

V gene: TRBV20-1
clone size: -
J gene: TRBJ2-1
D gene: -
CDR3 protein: CSAHILNEQFF
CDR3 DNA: TGCAGTGCTCATATCCTTAATGAGCAGTTCTTC

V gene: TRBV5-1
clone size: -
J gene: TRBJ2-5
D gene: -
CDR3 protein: CASSLQETQYF
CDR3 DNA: TGCGCCAGCAGCTTACAAGAGACCCAGTACTTC

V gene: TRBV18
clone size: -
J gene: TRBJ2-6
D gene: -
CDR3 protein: CASSPSRPPGANVLTF
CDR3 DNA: TGTGCCAGCTCACCATCGAGGCCCCCTGGGGCCAACGTCCTGACTTTC

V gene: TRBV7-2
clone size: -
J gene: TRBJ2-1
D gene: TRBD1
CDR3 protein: CASSLGRQGHEQFF
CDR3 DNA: TGTGCCAGCAGCCTAGGCCGACAGGGTCATGAGCAGTTCTTC

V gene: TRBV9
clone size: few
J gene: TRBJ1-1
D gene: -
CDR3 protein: CASRGPKNTEAFF
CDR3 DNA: TGTGCCAGCAGGGGACCAAAGAACACTGAAGCTTTCTTT

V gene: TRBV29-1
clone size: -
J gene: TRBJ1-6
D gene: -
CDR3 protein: CSVAPNYNSPLHF
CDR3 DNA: TGCAGCGTTGCCCCCAACTATAATTCACCCCTCCACTTT

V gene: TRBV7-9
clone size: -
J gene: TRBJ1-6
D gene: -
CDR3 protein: CASSPHLGDTPLHF
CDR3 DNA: TGTGCCAGCAGCCCGCACCTAGGGGACACACCCCTCCACTTT

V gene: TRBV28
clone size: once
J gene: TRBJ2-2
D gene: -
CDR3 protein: CASSLPRQANTGELFF
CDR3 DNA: TGTGCCAGCAGTTTACCGAGGCAGGCAAACACCGGGGAGCTGTTTTTT

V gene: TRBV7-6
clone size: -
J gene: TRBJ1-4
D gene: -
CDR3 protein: CASSLRGGGRKLFF
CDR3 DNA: TGTGCCAGCAGCCTGAGGGGGGGTGGTCGGAAACTGTTTTTT

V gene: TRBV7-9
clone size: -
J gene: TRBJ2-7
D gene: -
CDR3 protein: CASSIVVNYEQYF
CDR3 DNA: TGTGCCAGCAGTATAGTCGTTAACTACGAGCAGTACTTC

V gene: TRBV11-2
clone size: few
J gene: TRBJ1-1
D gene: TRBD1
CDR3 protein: CASSPDRGRTEAFF
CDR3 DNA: TGTGCCAGCAGCCCGGACAGGGGCAGGACTGAAGCTTTCTTT

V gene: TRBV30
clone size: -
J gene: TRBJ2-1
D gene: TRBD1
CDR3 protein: CAWSVNPGQGTEQFF
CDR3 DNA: TGTGCCTGGAGTGTAAATCCGGGACAGGGAACTGAGCAGTTCTTC

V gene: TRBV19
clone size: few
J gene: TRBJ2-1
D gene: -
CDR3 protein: CASSISGPFNEQFF
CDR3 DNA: TGTGCCAGTAGTATATCTGGGCCTTTCAATGAGCAGTTCTTC

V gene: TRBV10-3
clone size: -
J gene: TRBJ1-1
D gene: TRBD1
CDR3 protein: CAISGGTGKFAFF
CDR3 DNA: TGTGCCATCAGTGGGGGGACAGGGAAATTCGCTTTCTTT

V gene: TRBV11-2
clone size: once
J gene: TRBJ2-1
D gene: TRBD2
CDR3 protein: CASSFSGGNEQFF
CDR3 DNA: TGTGCCAGCAGCTTTAGCGGGGGGAATGAGCAGTTCTTC

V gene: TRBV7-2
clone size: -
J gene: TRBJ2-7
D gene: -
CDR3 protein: CASSSTGPEQYF
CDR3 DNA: TGTGCCAGCAGCTCAACCGGACCCGAGCAGTACTTC

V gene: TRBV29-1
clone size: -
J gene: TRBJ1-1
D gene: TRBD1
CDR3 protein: CSPGGTEAFF
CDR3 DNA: TGCAGCCCAGGGGGCACTGAAGCTTTCTTT

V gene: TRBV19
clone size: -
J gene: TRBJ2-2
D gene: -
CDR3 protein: CATVKLSGPMNTGELFF
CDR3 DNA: TGTGCCACCGTTAAATTGTCGGGACCGATGAACACCGGGGAGCTGTTTTTT

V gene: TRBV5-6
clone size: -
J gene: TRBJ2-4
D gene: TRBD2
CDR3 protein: CASSPGGEKNIQYF
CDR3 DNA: TGTGCCAGCAGCCCGGGGGGGGAGAAAAACATTCAGTACTTC

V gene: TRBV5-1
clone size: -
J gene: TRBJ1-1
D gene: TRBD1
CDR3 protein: CASRGDSWNTEAFF
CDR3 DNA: TGCGCCAGCAGAGGGGACAGCTGGAACACTGAAGCTTTCTTT

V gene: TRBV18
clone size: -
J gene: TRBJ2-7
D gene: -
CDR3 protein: CASSPPSARSYEQYF
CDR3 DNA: TGTGCCAGCTCACCCCCTAGCGCCCGCTCCTACGAGCAGTACTTC

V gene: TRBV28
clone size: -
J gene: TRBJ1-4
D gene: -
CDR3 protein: CASSFPGSATNEKLFF
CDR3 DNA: TGTGCCAGCAGTTTCCCTGGAAGCGCAACTAATGAAAAACTGTTTTTT

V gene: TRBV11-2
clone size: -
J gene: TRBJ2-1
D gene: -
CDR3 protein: CASSPEGTFRSSYNEQFF
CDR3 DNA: TGTGCCAGCAGCCCCGAAGGGACTTTTCGGAGCTCCTACAATGAGCAGTTCTTC

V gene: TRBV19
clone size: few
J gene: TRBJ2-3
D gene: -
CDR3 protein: CASRIGAWADTQYF
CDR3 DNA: TGTGCCAGTAGGATCGGGGCCTGGGCAGATACGCAGTATTTT

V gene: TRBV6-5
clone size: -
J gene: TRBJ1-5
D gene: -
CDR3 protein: CASSYSFPGLEAQHF
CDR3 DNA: TGTGCCAGCAGTTACTCGTTCCCTGGCCTTGAGGCCCAGCATTTT

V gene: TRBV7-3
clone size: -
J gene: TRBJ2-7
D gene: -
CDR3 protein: CASSAGLSERQYF
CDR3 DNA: TGTGCCAGCAGCGCCGGACTATCCGAAAGGCAGTACTTC

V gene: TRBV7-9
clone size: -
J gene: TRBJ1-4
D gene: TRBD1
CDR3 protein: CASSPQGNYNEKLFF
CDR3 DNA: TGTGCCAGCAGCCCACAGGGGAACTATAATGAAAAACTGTTTTTT

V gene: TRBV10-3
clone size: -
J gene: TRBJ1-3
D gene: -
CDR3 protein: CAISDSVMTGNTIYF
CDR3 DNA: TGTGCCATCAGTGACAGCGTAATGACTGGAAACACCATATATTTT

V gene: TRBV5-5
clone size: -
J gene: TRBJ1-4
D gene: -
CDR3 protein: CASSLFSATNEKLFF
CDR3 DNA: TGTGCCAGCAGCTTGTTCAGTGCAACTAATGAAAAACTGTTTTTT